Listed below are T cell receptor beta chains from one sample, sequenced in a study of T cell responses to AZD1222 COVID-19 vaccine. Assay used: immunoSEQ multiplex PCR; TCRdb lists only in-frame clones, some missing. The profile shows 100,000 to 120,000 clones, around 90% of them singletons. Sequencing used peripheral blood, obtained on day 0 of MenACWY control vaccination. The receptors were gathered from an adult in good health. Both conserved end residues are part of each CDR3. D genes are given only for firm matches.

>-|TRBJ1-3|TRBV18
TGTGCCAGCTCCCAACGGGGGGGCGCGTCCGGAAACACCATATATTTT
CASSQRGGASGNTIYF
>-|TRBJ1-1|TRBV12-3/TRBV12-4
TGTGCCAGCAGTTTTCAGAACAGCAAAGCTTTCTTT
CASSFQNSKAFF
>TRBD1|TRBJ1-2|TRBV5-1
TGCGCCAGCAGCTTAGGGCAGGGGGCAGACGGCTACACCTTC
CASSLGQGADGYTF
>-|TRBJ1-2|TRBV30
TGTGCCTGGAGTGTAAGGGCTAACTATGGCTACACCTTC
CAWSVRANYGYTF
>-|TRBJ2-2|TRBV9
TGTGCCAGCAGCGTGGCCGGGGGCATTTCGACCGGGGAGCTGTTTTTT
CASSVAGGISTGELFF
>-|TRBJ2-4|TRBV10-1
TGCGCCAGCAGTGACGGACTCGGAAACATTCAGTACTTC
CASSDGLGNIQYF
>TRBD2|TRBJ2-1|TRBV3-1/TRBV3-2
TGTGCCAGCAGCCGGACTAGCGGGGGGGTGGATGAGCAGTTCTTC
CASSRTSGGVDEQFF
>-|TRBJ1-1|TRBV29-1
TGCAGCGTTGCCCATGGGGGCACTGAAGCTTTCTTT
CSVAHGGTEAFF
>TRBD2|TRBJ2-3|TRBV3-1/TRBV3-2
TGTGCCAGCAGCTGGACTAGCGGGGGCCGGAGCACAGATACGCAGTATTTT
CASSWTSGGRSTDTQYF
>-|TRBJ2-1|TRBV6-2/TRBV6-3
TGTGCCAGCAGTTACGGGACTCGGAGCTCCTACAATGAGCAGTTCTTC
CASSYGTRSSYNEQFF